Presented here are 14 T cell receptor beta chains from one specimen sequenced in a study of high-grade serous ovarian cancer treatment subgroups. The method was immunoSEQ multiplex PCR; TCRdb's version includes in-frame clones alone and lacks a portion of them. The repertoire has some 5,100 clones, approximately 70% of them found once; the top ten carry less than 10%. The tumor samples were collected prior to definitive surgery or chemotherapy. Sequences were obtained from tumor tissue. The receptors here all came from a human donor with high-grade serous ovarian cancer.

The rearrangement uses TRBV5-1 and TRBJ1-2; 7 bases line up with TRBD1. The CDR3 is made up of 17 amino acids. Germline V gives CDR1 SGHRS, CDR2 YFSETQ. The V segment lost 1 base and the J segment 0 bases; nucleotides outside the gene matches: 9. In DNA form, the CDR3 reads TGCGCCAGCAGCTTGCTCTCGGGACAGCGTACTAACTATGGCTACACCTTC. Protein sequence: CASSLLSGQRTNYGYTF. Complete variable domain (other parts from reference TRBV5-1 and TRBJ1-2): KAGVTQTPRYLIKTRGQQVTLSCSPISGHRSVSWYQQTPGQGLQFLFEYFSETQRNKGNFPGRFSGRQFSNSRSEMNVSTLELGDSALYLCASSLLSGQRTNYGYTFGSGTRLTVV.

The CDR3 nucleotides are TGTGCCAGCAGCCCCACTAGCGGGGAGTTCGACGGGGAGCTGTTTTTT. Amino acid sequence: CASSPTSGEFDGELFF. V gene TRBV7-8 combines with J gene TRBJ2-2; TRBD2 matches at 10 bases. V trimming: 5 bases; J trimming: 7 bases; junction bases outside the gene matches: 10. CDR3 length: 16 amino acids. Germline CDR1 SGHVS, CDR2 FQNEAQ.

This clone came up once. The chain employs TRBV5-1 and TRBJ2-5; D perhaps matches TRBD2 (6 bases). CDR1 is SGHRS and CDR2 is YFSETQ in the germline V gene. The length of the CDR3 is 15 residues. V shed 4 bases and J shed 0 bases, with 13 bases lying between them. In DNA form, the CDR3 reads TGCGCCAGCAGCCCGGGTCGGGACTACCAAGAGACCCAGTACTTC. Amino acids: CASSPGRDYQETQYF.

This chain joins TRBV5-4 and TRBJ2-3; TRBD2 matches 9 bases. The CDR3 runs to 15 residues. Per germline, CDR1 SGHNT and CDR2 YYREEE (reference sequence). V lost 2 bases to trimming and J lost 4 bases; unmatched junction nucleotides: 5. CDR3: CASSFGSGSPDTQYF. In DNA, the CDR3 is TGTGCCAGCAGCTTTGGTAGCGGGAGTCCAGATACGCAGTATTTT.

The genes are TRBV14 and TRBJ2-3; D might be TRBD1 (5 bases). This CDR3 spans 15 amino acids. With 2 bases removed from V and 0 bases from J, the gap between germline ends came to 9 bases. The germline CDR1 and CDR2 sequences are SGHDN and FVKESK. The CDR3 protein is CASSQYQGSTDTQYF. As DNA, the CDR3 is TGTGCCAGCAGCCAATACCAGGGCAGCACAGATACGCAGTATTTT.

This clone has only a few counts. The rearrangement uses TRBV19 and TRBJ1-2; D remains unclear. Germline CDR1 is LNHDA and CDR2 is SQIVND (reference sequence). This CDR3 has 13 amino acids. V shed 8 bases and J shed 1 base, with 11 bases lying between them. The CDR3 loop reads CASRRNLNYGYTF. CDR3 coding DNA: TGTGCCAGTCGACGGAATCTTAACTATGGCTACACCTTC. The complete variable domain, with remaining parts taken from reference TRBV19 and TRBJ1-2, reads DGGITQSPKYLFRKEGQNVTLSCEQNLNHDAMYWYRQDPGQGLRLIYYSQIVNDFQKGDIAEGYSVSREKKESFPLTVTSAQKNPTAFYLCASRRNLNYGYTFGSGTRLTVV.

J is TRBJ1-2 and V is TRBV27; no clear D gene. The CDR3 is made up of 14 amino acids. Trimming removed 0 bases from V and 2 bases from J, with 7 bases in between. CDR1 and CDR2 from the germline V gene are MNHEY and SMNVEV (reference sequence). CDR3 in amino acids: CASSLSRSNYGYTF. In DNA, the CDR3 is TGTGCCAGCAGTTTATCGAGATCGAACTATGGCTACACCTTC.

This clone has more than one count but fewer than ten. The chain has TRBV9 and TRBJ2-2; D remains ambiguous. Germline V gene data show CDR1 as SGDLS and CDR2 as YYNGEE. This CDR3 has 15 residues. V lost 0 bases, J lost 2 bases, and 8 bases lay in between. CDR3 region: CASSVAAGNTGELFF. In DNA form, the CDR3 reads TGTGCCAGCAGCGTAGCTGCCGGAAACACCGGGGAGCTGTTTTTT.

This clone was detected only a few times. The DNA for the CDR3 is TGCGCCAGCAGTCAATCCGAGAGGGATGGAGAAAAACTGTTTTTT. Encoded protein: CASSQSERDGEKLFF. The chain joins TRBV23-1 to TRBJ1-4, with D unclear. TRBV23-1 is flagged as an ORF with uncertain function. This CDR3 has 15 amino acids. Trimming left V 0 bases short and J 8 bases short, with 13 bases between.

The chain employs TRBV4-1 and TRBJ1-6; D is possibly TRBD1 (6 bases). Germline CDR1 MGHRA, CDR2 YSYEKL. The V end was cut by 0 bases, the J end by 8 bases, with 20 bases between. The CDR3 runs to 18 residues. In DNA, the CDR3 is TGCGCCAGCAGCCAAGAGGGTAACCGGGACATTTTTTATTCACCCCTCCACTTT. This encodes CASSQEGNRDIFYSPLHF.

The chain is built from TRBV19 and TRBJ2-5; 14 bases are shared with TRBD2. Germline CDR1 and CDR2: LNHDA and SQIVND (reference sequence). CDR3 length equals 15 residues. V was clipped by 5 bases and J by 7 bases; unmatched bases: 6. Here the CDR3 DNA reads TGTGCCAGTAGTTCCGCCGGGACTAGCGGGAGGACCCAGTACTTC. Translating gives CASSSAGTSGRTQYF. Full variable domain (remainder filled in from reference TRBV19 and TRBJ2-5): DGGITQSPKYLFRKEGQNVTLSCEQNLNHDAMYWYRQDPGQGLRLIYYSQIVNDFQKGDIAEGYSVSREKKESFPLTVTSAQKNPTAFYLCASSSAGTSGRTQYFGPGTRLLVL.

The V call is TRBV9, the J call TRBJ1-3; weak D call: TRBD1 (6 bases). There are 15 residues in the CDR3. Germline V lookup: CDR1 SGDLS, CDR2 YYNGEE. The V and J ends lost 0 bases and 4 bases respectively, with 11 bases between them. CDR3 DNA sequence: TGTGCCAGCAGCGTAGCTCCAGGGGACGGAAACACCATATATTTT. It yields the protein CASSVAPGDGNTIYF. Full variable domain (rest looked up from reference TRBV9 and TRBJ1-3): DSGVTQTPKHLITATGQRVTLRCSPRSGDLSVYWYQQSLDQGLQFLIQYYNGEERAKGNILERFSAQQFPDLHSELNLSSLELGDSALYFCASSVAPGDGNTIYFGEGSWLTVV.

V usage is TRBV11-2 and J usage is TRBJ2-1; 9 bases line up with TRBD2. This CDR3 has 15 residues. Per germline, CDR1 SGHAT and CDR2 FQNNGV. Losses at the gene ends were 1 base for V and 4 bases for J; bases not matched to a gene: 2. CDR3 in DNA: TGTGCCAGCAGCTTAGGACTAGCGGCGTACAATGAGCAGTTCTTC. Translated: CASSLGLAAYNEQFF.

The J gene is TRBJ2-5, the V gene TRBV6-1; D call uncertain. The CDR3 is 16 residues long. From germline, CDR1 is MNHNS and CDR2 SASEGT. Trimming removed 5 bases from V and 0 bases from J, with 16 bases in between. The DNA for the CDR3 is TGTGCCAGCAGTCAAGACACCTCTTACTACCAAGAGACCCAGTACTTC. Translating it yields CASSQDTSYYQETQYF.